A single T cell receptor (beta chain) is shown here with its context. Its antigen is as yet unknown. The record originates from a study of long-term antiretroviral therapy in people with HIV. Study-wide findings and caveats: Blood collection from about 2003 to 2018 possibly occurred under older ART regimens.

The run of the v3.0 immunoSEQ assay was at survey level. Profiled with immunoSEQ multiplex PCR; TCRdb holds only in-frame clones, not every one. The data contain roughly 19,000 clones, more than 80% of them singletons. The sequence was obtained from a woman in her late teens or twenties with HIV. The source material was unsorted PBMCs, sampled 0.6 years after starting antiretroviral therapy.

The CDR3 coding sequence is TGTGCCAGCAGCTTGCCGACGACTAGCGGGAGCCCAGATACGCAGTATTTT. Translated, it gives CASSLPTTSGSPDTQYF. The chain is built from TRBV5-6 and TRBJ2-3, with 12 bases matching TRBD2. The length of the CDR3 is 17 residues. Germline V gene sequence: CDR1 SGHDT, CDR2 YYEEEE. Trimming took 1 base from V and 4 from J; bases not matched to a gene: 7.